This T cell receptor (beta chain) is drawn from a study of cytomegalovirus exposure and HLA in healthy donors. As for the study in general: An earlier analysis found 100 million or so unique TCR beta sequences from approximately 190 million T cells.

Overall study findings and caveats: Analyzed later, most CMV-associated TCR beta chains appeared HLA-restricted. TRBV6-2, TRBV6-3 and other indistinguishable V segments were excluded. The sole available immune exposure information was CMV serostatus.

The primer mix had 60 Vbeta and 13 Jbeta primers. Assay: immunoSEQ multiplex PCR; the TCRdb copy retains only in-frame clones and omits some. The sample records about 140,000 clones, roughly four fifths being singletons. As concerns this clone: What it binds is not known.

The length of the CDR3 is 15 residues. Trimming cost V 2 bases and J 3 bases, with 12 bases left between them. Germline V CDR1 and CDR2: SGHNT, YYREEE (reference sequence). The V and J genes are TRBV5-4 and TRBJ2-1; D perhaps matches TRBD1 (6 bases). The TCR sequence derives from a woman in her forties or fifties in good health and CMV-seropositive. Sequenced sample: PBMCs. This CDR3 reads CASSFARDIYNEQFF. CDR3 bases: TGTGCCAGCAGCTTTGCCCGGGACATCTACAATGAGCAGTTCTTC.